Included here is one T cell receptor beta chain sequence, with context. The sample is drawn from a study of blood T cell repertoires in COVID-19. In the study overall: There were acute and convalescent COVID-19 samples, and they came from the United States, Italy and Spain. Nucleic acid was either cDNA or gDNA, and it came from T cells, B-cell-depleted T cells, or PBMCs.

As processed by the authors: Reference gene primer amplification gave nucleated cell count estimates. Sequenced by immunoSEQ multiplex PCR; TCRdb stores in-frame clones only, minus some. That table supplies the V and J calls and clone size; D and trimming were determined from the DNA. Here the sample spans under 60,000 clones, roughly 80% being singletons. The V segment lost 3 bases and the J segment 2 bases; nucleotides outside the gene matches: 12. Germline V gene sequence: CDR1 SGDLS, CDR2 YYNGEE. This CDR3 has 18 amino acids. Sequenced material: peripheral blood. This TCR was sampled from a man between 60 and 70 years old with acute or convalescent COVID-19. This chain connects TRBV9 to TRBJ2-3; 10 bases agree with TRBD2. CDR3 DNA: TGTGCCAGCAGCGCCGGACTAGCGGCGGGGGGTTTCACAGATACGCAGTATTTT. Translating it yields CASSAGLAAGGFTDTQYF.